These 13 T cell receptor beta chains came from one sample sequenced in a study of T-cell reconstitution after alpha-beta-depleted transplantation in children. TCRbeta library preparation incorporated unique molecular identifiers. Using its own MiXCR run on the PCR reads, TCRdb lists one record per CDR3 protein. This sample has hundreds of thousands of distinct CDR3 sequences, with about 16% found just once. The specimen was PBMCs, mostly from graft donor cells, collected 360 days after TCRalphabeta/CD19-depleted stem cell transplant. These receptors originate from a male patient aged 10 to 17 who had a stem cell transplant for acute lymphoblastic leukemia, so the T cells may come from the graft donor.

The table lists this clonotype with a count of one. This rearrangement joins TRBV6-5 to TRBJ1-6, with TRBD1 as a possible D gene (6 bases). Germline-derived CDR1 and CDR2 are MNHEY and SVGAGI. The germline V and J ends were trimmed by 0 bases and 12 bases, with 9 bases remaining between them. The CDR3 contains 13 residues. This CDR3 reads CASSYSKGEPLHF. Here the CDR3 DNA reads TGTGCCAGCAGTTACTCGAAGGGGGAACCCCTCCACTTT.

This clonotype was recorded at least ten times. The rearrangement uses TRBV27 and TRBJ2-7, with 12 bases aligning to TRBD2. Germline CDR1 MNHEY, CDR2 SMNVEV (reference sequence). The CDR3 is made up of 16 amino acids. The V segment lost 1 base and the J segment 5 bases; nucleotides outside the gene matches: 6. CDR3 sequence reads: CASSLLTSGRIHEQYF. Here the CDR3 DNA reads TGTGCCAGCAGTTTATTAACTAGCGGGAGGATCCACGAGCAGTACTTC.

This clonotype was counted many times. V gene TRBV29-1 combines with J gene TRBJ2-5; D not certain. V lost 6 bases to trimming and J lost 3 bases, with 8 bases between them. CDR1 and CDR2 (germline): SQVTM, ANQGSEA. The CDR3 sequence is 11 residues long. CDR3 DNA sequence: TGCAGCGTACTAAGGGAAGAGACCCAGTACTTC. Its protein product is CSVLREETQYF. Combining the CDR3 with reference TRBV29-1 and TRBJ2-5 gives the whole variable domain SAVISQKPSRDICQRGTSLTIQCQVDSQVTMMFWYRQQPGQSLTLIATANQGSEATYESGFVIDKFPISRPNLTFSTLTVSNMSPEDSSIYLCSVLREETQYFGPGTRLLVL.

The chain is built from TRBV7-2 and TRBJ2-7, with D perhaps matching TRBD1 (6 bases). Trimming removed 5 bases from V and 3 bases from J, with 14 bases in between. Germline V gene lookup returns CDR1 SGHTA and CDR2 FQGNSA. The CDR3 totals 14 residues. The CDR3 DNA follows: TGTGCCAGCAGCACCCGGACAGCGTACTACGAGCAGTACTTC. This gives the protein CASSTRTAYYEQYF.

This clonotype was seen a handful of times. This sequence joins TRBV27 and TRBJ2-7; TRBD1 agrees at 8 bases. The CDR3 runs to 15 residues. Trimming at V came to 5 bases and at J to 2 bases, leaving 8 bases not matched to a gene. Germline V CDR1 and CDR2: MNHEY, SMNVEV (reference sequence). CDR3 amino acids: CASSVMTGVPYEQYF. DNA for the CDR3: TGTGCCAGCAGTGTTATGACAGGGGTGCCCTACGAGCAGTACTTC.

The table lists this clonotype with a few counts. This sequence joins TRBV6-5 and TRBJ1-1; 7 bases match TRBD1. The CDR3 has 14 amino acids. Looked up from germline, CDR1 is MNHEY and CDR2 is SVGAGI. Germline trimming cut 3 bases from V and 7 bases from J; bases unmatched to any gene: 8. CDR3 region: CASSYSWDSGEAFF. The CDR3 coding sequence is TGTGCCAGCAGTTATTCTTGGGACAGTGGTGAAGCTTTCTTT.

The V call is TRBV24-1, the J call TRBJ2-7, with 8 positions matching TRBD2. This CDR3 spans 16 amino acids. CDR1 is KGHDR and CDR2 is SFDVKD in the germline V gene. V gave up 5 bases and J gave up 3 bases; unmatched junction bases: 11. CDR3 protein: CATSAPLGTSRYEQYF. DNA of the CDR3: TGTGCCACCAGTGCCCCCCTGGGGACTAGTCGCTACGAGCAGTACTTC.

This rearrangement joins TRBV18 to TRBJ2-2; 9 bases agree with TRBD1. CDR3 length: 15 residues. The junction had 9 bases not matched to a gene; V was cut back by 8 bases and J by 5 bases. CDR1 and CDR2 (germline): KGHSH, LQKENI. The CDR3 DNA reads as TGTGCCAGCCCATCCAACAGGGGGCAAACCGGGGAGCTGTTTTTT. Protein product: CASPSNRGQTGELFF.

The genes are TRBV10-3 and TRBJ2-1; a weak D match, TRBD2 (7 bases). The V gene lost 7 bases and the J gene lost 9 bases, with 19 bases spanning the gap. The CDR3 totals 14 residues. Germline V gene sequence: CDR1 ENHRY, CDR2 SYGVKD. For the CDR3, the DNA is TGTGCCATCAATGGAGGCGGGGGCTTTAGTGAGCAGTTCTTC. This gives the protein CAINGGGGFSEQFF.

This clonotype was counted ten times or more. The gene calls are TRBV11-3 and TRBJ2-1; 9 bases align to TRBD2. V lost 5 bases and J lost 4; bases outside the gene matches: 6. The CDR3 extends over 15 amino acids. The germline V gene has CDR1 SGHNT and CDR2 YENEEA. The CDR3 DNA sequence: TGTGCCAGCAGCCCTGGGCGGGAGGGTTACAATGAGCAGTTCTTC. Its protein is CASSPGREGYNEQFF.

This chain joins TRBV20-1 and TRBJ2-1; 12 nucleotides align to TRBD2. The junction had 2 bases not matched to a gene; V was cut back by 4 bases and J by 1 base. There are 15 residues in the CDR3. From germline, CDR1 is DFQATT and CDR2 SNEGSKA (reference sequence). The CDR3 reads CSATGTSGSYNEQFF. CDR3 nucleotides: TGCAGTGCTACCGGGACTAGCGGGTCCTACAATGAGCAGTTCTTC.

This chain links TRBV4-2 with TRBJ2-7; D is ambiguous. This CDR3 is 15 amino acids long. V dropped 2 bases and J dropped 1 base, with 12 bases sitting between them. CDR1 and CDR2 (germline): LGHNA, YNFKEQ. The CDR3 protein is CASSQRHQISYEQYF. The CDR3 DNA is TGTGCCAGCAGCCAAAGGCATCAAATATCCTACGAGCAGTACTTC.

This clonotype was seen ten or more times. The gene calls are TRBV21-1 and TRBJ2-7; the listed D gene, TRBD2, was not tested against the DNA. TRBV21-1 is deemed a pseudogene. This CDR3 has 11 amino acids. The CDR3 here is CASSSAGEQYF. The CDR3 coding sequence is TGTGCCAGCAGCAGTGCGGGCGAGCAGTACTTC.